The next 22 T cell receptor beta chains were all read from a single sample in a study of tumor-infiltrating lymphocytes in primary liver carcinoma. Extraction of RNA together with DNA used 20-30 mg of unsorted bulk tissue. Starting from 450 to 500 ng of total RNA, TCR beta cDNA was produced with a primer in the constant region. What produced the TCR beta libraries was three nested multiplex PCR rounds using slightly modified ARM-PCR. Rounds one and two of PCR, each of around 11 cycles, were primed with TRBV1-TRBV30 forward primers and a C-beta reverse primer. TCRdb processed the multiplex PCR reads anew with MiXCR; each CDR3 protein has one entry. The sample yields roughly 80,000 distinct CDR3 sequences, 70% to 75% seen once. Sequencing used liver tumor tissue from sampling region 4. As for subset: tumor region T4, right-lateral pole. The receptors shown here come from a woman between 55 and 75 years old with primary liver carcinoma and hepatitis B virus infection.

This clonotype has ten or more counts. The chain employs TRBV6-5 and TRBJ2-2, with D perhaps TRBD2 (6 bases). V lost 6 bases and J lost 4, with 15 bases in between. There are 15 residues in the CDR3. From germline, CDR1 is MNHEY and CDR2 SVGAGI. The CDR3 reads CASRHRTTLTGELFF. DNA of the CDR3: TGTGCCAGCAGACACCGGACTACCCTCACCGGGGAGCTGTTTTTT.

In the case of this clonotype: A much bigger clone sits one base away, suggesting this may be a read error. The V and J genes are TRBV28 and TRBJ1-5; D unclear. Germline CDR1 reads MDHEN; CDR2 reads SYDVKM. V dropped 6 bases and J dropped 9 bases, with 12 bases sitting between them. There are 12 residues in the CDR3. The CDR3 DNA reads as TGTGCCAGCAGAACGGTCATACGGCCCCAGCATTTT. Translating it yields CASRTVIRPQHF.

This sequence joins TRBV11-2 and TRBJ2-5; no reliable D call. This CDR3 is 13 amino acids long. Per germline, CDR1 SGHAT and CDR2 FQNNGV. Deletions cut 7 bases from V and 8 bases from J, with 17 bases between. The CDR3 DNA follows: TGTGCCAGCACCAAGGTGCCAGAGGAAACCCAGTACTTC. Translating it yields CASTKVPEETQYF. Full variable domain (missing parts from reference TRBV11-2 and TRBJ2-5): EAGVAQSPRYKIIEKRQSVAFWCNPISGHATLYWYQQILGQGPKLLIQFQNNGVVDDSQLPKDRFSAERLKGVDSTLKIQPAKLEDSAVYLCASTKVPEETQYFGPGTRLLVL.

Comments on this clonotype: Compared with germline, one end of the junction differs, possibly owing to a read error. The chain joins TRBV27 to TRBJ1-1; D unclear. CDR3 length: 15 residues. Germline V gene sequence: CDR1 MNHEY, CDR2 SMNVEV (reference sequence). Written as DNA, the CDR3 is TGTGCCAGCTGTTTATTAGGGTGGGCGAACACTGAAGCTTTCTTT. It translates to CASCLLGWANTEAFF.

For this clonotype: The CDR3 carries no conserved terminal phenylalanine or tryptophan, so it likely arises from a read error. Written as DNA, the CDR3 is TGTGCCAGCAGTCCGGAGGGGCGGGAGATTTCCAAGCAGTACTCC. It translates to CASSPEGREISKQYS. This chain joins TRBV6-6 and TRBJ2-7, with TRBD2 matching over 7 bases. Per germline, CDR1 MNHNY and CDR2 SVGAGI (reference sequence). The CDR3 is 15 amino acids. Trimming at V came to 5 bases and at J to 8 bases, leaving 15 bases not matched to a gene.

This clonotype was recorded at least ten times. Written as DNA, the CDR3 is TGCGCCAGCAGCTTAACCAGGGGAAACACCATATATTTT. It specifies CASSLTRGNTIYF. This sequence joins TRBV4-1 and TRBJ1-3; D is undetermined. The CDR3 runs to 13 residues. Trimming pared 5 bases from V and 4 bases from J, leaving 9 bases between. CDR1 and CDR2 from the germline V gene are MGHRA and YSYEKL.

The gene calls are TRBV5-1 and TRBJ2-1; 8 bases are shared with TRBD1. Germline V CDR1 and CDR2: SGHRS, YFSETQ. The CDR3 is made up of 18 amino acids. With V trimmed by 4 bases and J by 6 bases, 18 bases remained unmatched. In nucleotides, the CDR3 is TGCGCCAGCAGCCCGGAACCCGATGGGGACAGGTGGCGCAATGAGCAGTTCTTC. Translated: CASSPEPDGDRWRNEQFF. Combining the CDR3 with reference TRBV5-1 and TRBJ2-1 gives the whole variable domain KAGVTQTPRYLIKTRGQQVTLSCSPISGHRSVSWYQQTPGQGLQFLFEYFSETQRNKGNFPGRFSGRQFSNSRSEMNVSTLELGDSALYLCASSPEPDGDRWRNEQFFGPGTRLTVL.

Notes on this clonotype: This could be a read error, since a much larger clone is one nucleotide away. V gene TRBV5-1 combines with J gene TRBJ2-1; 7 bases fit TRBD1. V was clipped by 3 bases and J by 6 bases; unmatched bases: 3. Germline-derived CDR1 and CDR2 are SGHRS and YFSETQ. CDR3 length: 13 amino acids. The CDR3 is CASSWDSFNEQFF. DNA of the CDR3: TGCGCCAGCAGCTGGGACAGTTTCAATGAGCAGTTCTTC.

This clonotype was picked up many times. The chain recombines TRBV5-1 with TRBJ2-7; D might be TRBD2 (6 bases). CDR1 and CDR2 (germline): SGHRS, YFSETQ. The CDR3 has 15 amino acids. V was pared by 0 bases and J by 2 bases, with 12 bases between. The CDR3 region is CASSLGTGGAYEQYF. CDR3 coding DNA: TGCGCCAGCAGCTTGGGGACCGGGGGAGCCTACGAGCAGTACTTC.

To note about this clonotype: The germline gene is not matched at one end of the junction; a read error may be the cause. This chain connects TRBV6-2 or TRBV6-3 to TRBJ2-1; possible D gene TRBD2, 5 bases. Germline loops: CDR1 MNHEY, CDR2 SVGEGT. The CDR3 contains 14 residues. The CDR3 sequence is CASRTIGSYNERFF. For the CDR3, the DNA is TGTGCCAGCAGGACTATCGGTTCCTACAATGAGCGGTTCTTC.

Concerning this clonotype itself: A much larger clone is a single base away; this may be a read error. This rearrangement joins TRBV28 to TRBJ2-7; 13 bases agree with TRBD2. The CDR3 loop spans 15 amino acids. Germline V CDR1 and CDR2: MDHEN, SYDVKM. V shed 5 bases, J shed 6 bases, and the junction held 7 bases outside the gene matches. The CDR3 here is CASSPWTSGSFEQYF. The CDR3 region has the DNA TGTGCCAGCAGTCCTTGGACTAGCGGGAGTTTCGAGCAGTACTTC. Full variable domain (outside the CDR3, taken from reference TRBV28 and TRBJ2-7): DVKVTQSSRYLVKRTGEKVFLECVQDMDHENMFWYRQDPGLGLRLIYFSYDVKMKEKGDIPEGYSVSREKKERFSLILESASTNQTSMYLCASSPWTSGSFEQYFGPGTRLTVT.

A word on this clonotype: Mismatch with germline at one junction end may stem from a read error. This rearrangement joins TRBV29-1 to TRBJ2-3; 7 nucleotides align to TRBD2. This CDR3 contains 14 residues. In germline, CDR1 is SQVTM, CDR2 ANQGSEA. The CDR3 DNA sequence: TGCAGCTTTACCGGGACTATCGACACAGATACGCAGTATTTC. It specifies CSFTGTIDTDTQYF.

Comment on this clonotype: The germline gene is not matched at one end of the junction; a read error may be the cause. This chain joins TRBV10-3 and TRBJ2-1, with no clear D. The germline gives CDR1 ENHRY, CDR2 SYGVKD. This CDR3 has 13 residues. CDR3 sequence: CATSESPYNEQFF. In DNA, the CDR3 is TGTGCCACCAGTGAAAGTCCTTACAATGAGCAGTTCTTC.

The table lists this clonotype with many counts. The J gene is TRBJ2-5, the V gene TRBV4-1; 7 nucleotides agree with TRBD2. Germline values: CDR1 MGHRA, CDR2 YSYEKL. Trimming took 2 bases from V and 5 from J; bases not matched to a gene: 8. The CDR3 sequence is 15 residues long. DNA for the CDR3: TGCGCCAGCAGCCAAAGTGGGGCGGGAGCGGAGACCCAGTACTTC. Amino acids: CASSQSGAGAETQYF.

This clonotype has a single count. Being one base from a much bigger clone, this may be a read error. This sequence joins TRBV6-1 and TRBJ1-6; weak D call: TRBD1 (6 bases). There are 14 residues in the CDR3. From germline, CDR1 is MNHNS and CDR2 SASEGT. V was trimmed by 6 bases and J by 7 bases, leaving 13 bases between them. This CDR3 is CASSQGLVNSPLHF. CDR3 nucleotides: TGTGCCAGCAGCCAGGGGCTCGTAAATTCACCCCTCCACTTT.

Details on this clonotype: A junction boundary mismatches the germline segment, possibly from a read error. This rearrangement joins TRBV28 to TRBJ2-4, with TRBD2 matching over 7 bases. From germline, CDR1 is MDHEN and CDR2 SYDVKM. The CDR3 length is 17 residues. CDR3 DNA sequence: TGTGCCAGCAGTTTGCCCGCTAGCGGAGTAGCCAAAAACATTCGGTACTTC. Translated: CASSLPASGVAKNIRYF.

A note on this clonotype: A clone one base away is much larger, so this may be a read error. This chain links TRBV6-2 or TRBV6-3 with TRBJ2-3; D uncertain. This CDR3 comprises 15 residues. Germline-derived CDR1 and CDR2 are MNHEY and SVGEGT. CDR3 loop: CASCYSFARTDTQYF. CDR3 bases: TGTGCCAGCTGTTACTCGTTCGCTCGAACAGATACGCAGTATTTT.

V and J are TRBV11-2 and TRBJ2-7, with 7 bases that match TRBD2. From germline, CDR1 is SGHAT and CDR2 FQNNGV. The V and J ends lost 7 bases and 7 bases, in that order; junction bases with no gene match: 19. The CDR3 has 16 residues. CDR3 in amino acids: CASTTHGRETREEQYF. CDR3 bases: TGTGCCAGCACGACTCATGGGCGGGAGACAAGGGAGGAGCAGTACTTC.

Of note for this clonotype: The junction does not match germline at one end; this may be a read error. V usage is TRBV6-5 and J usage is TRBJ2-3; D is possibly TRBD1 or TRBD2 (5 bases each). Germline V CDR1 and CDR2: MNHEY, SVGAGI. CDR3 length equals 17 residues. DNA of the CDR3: TGTACCAGCAGTTACAAGTCCTGGGGGAGTGGCACAGATACGCAGTATTTT. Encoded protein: CTSSYKSWGSGTDTQYF.

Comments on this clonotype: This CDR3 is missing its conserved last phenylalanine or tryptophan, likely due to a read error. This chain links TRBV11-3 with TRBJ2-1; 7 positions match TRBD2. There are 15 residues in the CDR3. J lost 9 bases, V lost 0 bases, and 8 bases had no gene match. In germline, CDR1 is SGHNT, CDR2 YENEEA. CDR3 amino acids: CASSLETSVKLEQFS. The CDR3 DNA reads TGTGCCAGCAGCTTAGAAACTAGCGTGAAGCTTGAGCAGTTCTCC.

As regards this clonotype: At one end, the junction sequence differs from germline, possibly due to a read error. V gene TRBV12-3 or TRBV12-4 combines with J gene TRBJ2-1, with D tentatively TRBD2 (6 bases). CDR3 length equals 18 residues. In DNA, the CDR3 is TGTGCCAGCAGTAAAACTGGGGGGACTGGCGGATCCTACAATGAGCGGTTCTTC. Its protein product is CASSKTGGTGGSYNERFF.

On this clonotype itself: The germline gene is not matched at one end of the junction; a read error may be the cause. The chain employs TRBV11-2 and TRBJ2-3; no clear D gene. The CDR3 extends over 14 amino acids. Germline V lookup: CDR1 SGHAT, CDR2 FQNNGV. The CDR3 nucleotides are TGTGCCAGCAGCGTACGGAGAAACACAGATACACAGTATTTC. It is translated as CASSVRRNTDTQYF. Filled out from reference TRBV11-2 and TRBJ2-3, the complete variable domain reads EAGVAQSPRYKIIEKRQSVAFWCNPISGHATLYWYQQILGQGPKLLIQFQNNGVVDDSQLPKDRFSAERLKGVDSTLKIQPAKLEDSAVYLCASSVRRNTDTQYFGPGTRLTVL.